This T cell receptor (beta chain) was identified during a study of metastatic and nonmetastatic thyroid tumors. This clone has a count of ten or more. TCRdb called clones again from the PCR reads with MiXCR. The repertoire holds some 50,000 clones, with more than 20% as singletons. Thyroid surgery was preceded by no treatment in any patient. The CDR3 covers 11 residues. Per the germline V gene, CDR1 is MDHEN and CDR2 is SYDVKM. V was shortened by 3 bases and J by 11 bases, with 11 bases between the two germline ends. The chain couples TRBV28 to TRBJ2-7; D unclear. The source is a male donor with papillary thyroid cancer or a benign thyroid nodule (not recorded which). Some clones in this sample may be carry-over from other donors' samples. Sample: blood. The CDR3 protein is CASSFGRSEYF. The DNA of the CDR3 is TGTGCCAGCAGTTTTGGGCGTTCGGAGTACTTC.